Listed below are T cell receptor beta chains from one sample, sequenced in a study of glioma-infiltrating T cells after dendritic cell vaccination. The data were produced by immunoSEQ multiplex PCR, yet TCRdb's version contains in-frame clones alone and is incomplete. Among 65,000 to 80,000 clones listed, roughly 79% were seen once. The sequenced sample was blood, obtained before dendritic cell vaccination. These receptors were obtained from a human donor with glioblastoma. Each CDR3 is given with its conserved first and last residue. Clone size is not always given. Where it is, it says once, few, many or a class for expanded clones.

clone size,J gene,CDR3 length,V gene,CDR3 protein
.,TRBJ1-1,10,TRBV7-8,CASSNTEAFF
once,TRBJ2-7,15,TRBV15,CATSRGGPRNYEQYF
.,TRBJ1-2,13,TRBV2,CASSEDTGYGYTF
.,TRBJ1-2,15,TRBV5-6,CASSLAGGLGYGYTF
once,TRBJ1-1,12,TRBV6-5,CASSSGNTEAFF
.,TRBJ2-1,14,TRBV9,CASSEGVAYNEQFF
.,TRBJ2-3,17,TRBV7-9,CASSPPGTSGGTDTQYF
.,TRBJ1-3,17,TRBV4-2,CASSQSGTGSSGNTIYF
.,TRBJ2-1,16,TRBV18,CASSQMTVSSYNEQFF
.,TRBJ1-2,13,TRBV19,CASSSGYLDGYTF
.,TRBJ1-4,14,TRBV11-2,CASSLIRGREKLFF
.,TRBJ1-1,15,TRBV15,CATSRDRQGSTEAFF
.,TRBJ1-1,15,TRBV7-6,CASSLAPRVDTEAFF
.,TRBJ2-1,16,TRBV4-1,CASSQPRLAGNNEQFF
.,TRBJ2-3,15,TRBV5-1,CASARSGGGTDTQYF
.,TRBJ1-1,15,TRBV7-2,CASSLVSGVGTEAFF
many,TRBJ1-6,17,TRBV19,CASSTYLTGTDRSPLHF
.,TRBJ2-5,15,TRBV6-5,CASSPYDREGETQYF
.,TRBJ1-5,13,TRBV2,CASAGQGGQPQHF
few,TRBJ2-7,16,TRBV12-5,CASGARAGGAEYEQYF
once,TRBJ1-1,14,TRBV27,CASTERGIWAEAFF
.,TRBJ1-5,14,TRBV5-4,CASSLRGSNQPQHF
.,TRBJ2-1,12,TRBV7-2,CASSLNRLEQFF
once,TRBJ2-3,15,TRBV7-3,CASSSLAGNTDTQYF
.,TRBJ2-1,16,TRBV18,CASSPPLGQGYNEQFF
.,TRBJ1-6,15,TRBV9,CASSVGQGGNSPLHF
once,TRBJ2-1,18,TRBV7-2,CASSTLVGLGASPHEQFF
.,TRBJ1-1,15,TRBV19,CASSKGQGLNTEAFF
.,TRBJ1-5,15,TRBV19,CASRPGTGFNQPQHF
.,TRBJ2-5,14,TRBV7-8,CASSSVGSGETQYF
.,TRBJ2-3,14,TRBV7-3,CASSSGGVTDTQYF
.,TRBJ2-1,18,TRBV7-6,CASSFGPPGQGVVYEQFF
.,TRBJ1-6,16,TRBV19,CASSIIESSYNSPLHF
.,TRBJ2-3,17,TRBV6-1,CASSEVKGGGHGDTQYF
.,TRBJ1-2,17,TRBV7-9,CASKPWSIRQQNARYTF
.,TRBJ2-5,17,TRBV29-1,CSVEEWGQGSSRETQYF
.,TRBJ1-2,11,TRBV5-6,CASSLGGGYTF
.,TRBJ2-7,14,TRBV18,CASSRRDSLNEQYF
.,.,16,TRBV5-1,CASSARDRGLGYEQYF
.,TRBJ2-1,16,TRBV2,CASSTLPTGSYNEQFF
.,TRBJ2-3,16,TRBV7-2,CASSLGASGGADTQYF
.,TRBJ1-5,14,TRBV18,CASSQDRVYQPQHF
.,TRBJ1-1,13,TRBV27,CASKPDRATEAFF
many,TRBJ1-5,15,TRBV6-1,CASSHGAGGNQPQHF
.,TRBJ2-7,14,TRBV7-8,CASSLGLSYYEQYF
.,TRBJ1-2,17,TRBV7-9,CASSGSVLGGEVYGYTF
.,TRBJ2-7,17,TRBV19,CASSASRGGTGTYEQYF
once,TRBJ2-7,16,TRBV7-6,CASSQRQGALSYEQYF
.,TRBJ1-5,12,TRBV11-2,CASSSGNQPQHF
.,TRBJ2-2,16,TRBV5-4,CASSLAPGGNTGELFF
.,TRBJ2-7,14,TRBV5-8,CASSSRQWPREQYF
.,TRBJ2-5,13,TRBV6-1,CASSGGGGETQYF
.,TRBJ1-1,16,TRBV15,CATSSTYPGKGTEAFF
.,TRBJ2-7,17,TRBV4-1,CASSQERLAGRAYEQYF